This TCR beta chain comes out of a study of cytomegalovirus exposure and HLA in healthy donors. Germline assignment: CDR1 MGHDK and CDR2 SYGVNS. CDR3 length: 13 amino acids. Trimming cost V 6 bases and J 1 base, with 9 bases left between them. The PCR contained 60 Vbeta and 13 Jbeta primers. Method: immunoSEQ multiplex PCR; TCRdb's copy keeps in-frame clones and lacks some. The sample holds 90,000 to 110,000 clones, just under 70% seen once. This clone was found a few times. The antigen remains unidentified. Whole-study findings and limits: Reported results showed that the classifier diagnosed cytomegalovirus status with high specificity and sensitivity.

The donors gave bone marrow, and they were healthy. This rearrangement joins TRBV25-1 to TRBJ1-1; the D gene is possibly TRBD1 (6 bases). The clonotype comes from a woman between 70 and 85 years old in good health and CMV-seropositive. Sample: PBMCs. CDR3 sequence: CASRQTGNTEAFF. For the CDR3, the DNA is TGTGCCAGCAGACAGACAGGGAACACTGAAGCTTTCTTT.